Listed here are 28 T cell receptor beta chains from one sample, sequenced in a study of shared T cell receptors in the human thymus. Assay: immunoSEQ multiplex PCR; the TCRdb copy retains only in-frame clones and omits some. In the table there are about 660,000 clones, 88% of which are singletons. This same sample was also part of a study on human thymus T cells.

Sequencing input: thymocytes. The source of these receptors is a boy under three years old with a congenital heart defect.

The V call is TRBV7-9, the J call TRBJ2-7; 9 positions match TRBD1. Germline V gene data show CDR1 as SEHNR and CDR2 as FQNEAQ (reference sequence). This CDR3 has 15 amino acids. V lost 5 bases to trimming and J lost 1 base; unmatched junction nucleotides: 6. The CDR3 region is CASSVTGGSSYEQYF. The CDR3 bases are TGTGCCAGCAGCGTAACAGGGGGCTCATCCTACGAGCAGTACTTC.

The chain has TRBV27 and TRBJ2-1; 9 bases are a match to TRBD2. Per germline, CDR1 MNHEY and CDR2 SMNVEV (reference sequence). The V gene end was trimmed by 2 bases and the J gene end by 8 bases; junction bases not matched to a gene: 7. The length of the CDR3 is 15 residues. This chain's CDR3 is CASSLMASGEDEQFF. CDR3 coding DNA: TGTGCCAGCAGTTTAATGGCTAGCGGGGAGGATGAGCAGTTCTTC.

This sequence joins TRBV10-3 and TRBJ2-1; D gene ambiguous. CDR1 ENHRY and CDR2 SYGVKD come from the germline V gene. Trimming cost V 0 bases and J 7 bases, with 4 bases left between them. The CDR3 loop spans 12 amino acids. CDR3 in DNA: TGTGCCATCAGTGAGTCTTCAAATGAGCAGTTCTTC. Encoded protein: CAISESSNEQFF.

The CDR3 reads CASSQTDRDILETQYF. In DNA form, the CDR3 reads TGCGCCAGCAGCCAAACGGACCGGGACATCCTGGAGACCCAGTACTTC. The chain uses TRBV4-3 and TRBJ2-5; tentatively, D is TRBD1 (6 bases). CDR3 length equals 16 residues. Trimming left V 2 bases short and J 5 bases short, with 18 bases between. Germline V gives CDR1 LGHNA, CDR2 YSLEER.

The CDR3, as DNA: TGTGCCAGCAGCCAAACCGGGACTAGCGGGAGGGCCCCCCCCTACGAGCAGTACTTC. The encoded protein is CASSQTGTSGRAPPYEQYF. The gene calls are TRBV4-2 and TRBJ2-7; 16 bases align to TRBD2. The germline V gene encodes CDR1 LGHNA and CDR2 YNFKEQ. This CDR3 is built from 19 residues. V was clipped by 2 bases and J by 2 bases; unmatched bases: 9.

V usage is TRBV6-1 and J usage is TRBJ1-2, with a possible D match to TRBD1 (6 bases). Germline CDR1 and CDR2: MNHNS and SASEGT. The V end was cut by 7 bases, the J end by 6 bases, with 15 bases between. CDR3 length equals 13 residues. The CDR3 nucleotides read TGTGCCAGCACAGAGGGGGGGCGGGATGGCTACACCTTC. Translating it yields CASTEGGRDGYTF.

The rearrangement links TRBV7-2 to TRBJ2-7; tentatively, D is TRBD2 (6 bases). V lost 5 bases to trimming and J lost 7 bases, with 33 bases between them. Looked up from germline, CDR1 is SGHTA and CDR2 is FQGNSA. The CDR3 contains 19 residues. The CDR3 region is CASSRLREALAGGLGEQYF. CDR3 sequence (DNA): TGTGCCAGCAGCCGCCTGCGAGAAGCTTTGGCCGGGGGACTCGGGGAGCAGTACTTC. Together with reference TRBV7-2 and TRBJ2-7, the CDR3 gives the full variable domain: GAGVSQSPSNKVTEKGKDVELRCDPISGHTALYWYRQSLGQGLEFLIYFQGNSAPDKSGLPSDRFSAERTGGSVSTLTIQRTQQEDSAVYLCASSRLREALAGGLGEQYFGPGTRLTVT.

The chain employs TRBV9 and TRBJ2-7, with 11 bases fitting TRBD1. Per germline, CDR1 SGDLS and CDR2 YYNGEE. The junction had 2 bases not matched to a gene; V was cut back by 3 bases and J by 3 bases. The CDR3 contains 14 residues. The CDR3 DNA reads as TGTGCCAGCAGCGGCGGGACAGGGGGCTACGAGCAGTACTTC. It translates to CASSGGTGGYEQYF.

The V and J genes are TRBV19 and TRBJ2-3; 12 bases agree with TRBD2. The junction had 6 bases not matched to a gene; V was cut back by 0 bases and J by 5 bases. This CDR3 contains 17 residues. Germline V gives CDR1 LNHDA, CDR2 SQIVND (reference sequence). For the CDR3, the DNA is TGTGCCAGTAGTATAGAAAAGACTAGCGGGAGTGGAGATACGCAGTATTTT. Translating it yields CASSIEKTSGSGDTQYF.

The chain employs TRBV28 and TRBJ1-1; D unclear. Trimming left V 5 bases short and J 9 bases short, with 19 bases between. The CDR3 runs 14 residues. Germline V gene data show CDR1 as MDHEN and CDR2 as SYDVKM. Here the CDR3 DNA reads TGTGCCAGCAGTATGCGAGGTGCTAGGTACAAAGCTTTCTTT. Translated: CASSMRGARYKAFF. The complete variable domain, with remaining parts taken from reference TRBV28 and TRBJ1-1, reads DVKVTQSSRYLVKRTGEKVFLECVQDMDHENMFWYRQDPGLGLRLIYFSYDVKMKEKGDIPEGYSVSREKKERFSLILESASTNQTSMYLCASSMRGARYKAFFGQGTRLTVV.

The chain recombines TRBV21-1 with TRBJ1-1; TRBD1 is the table's D call, not checked against the DNA. TRBV21-1 counts as a pseudogene. CDR3 size: 15 residues. CDR3 amino acids: CASSKRRRGCTEAFF. For the CDR3, the DNA is TGTGCCAGCAGCAAAAGAAGAAGGGGATGTACTGAAGCTTTCTTT.

This rearrangement joins TRBV5-1 to TRBJ2-7; 11 bases match TRBD2. CDR1 and CDR2 (germline): SGHRS, YFSETQ. V was clipped by 0 bases and J by 0 bases; unmatched bases: 5. This CDR3 is 17 amino acids long. The CDR3 loop is CASSLDLTSGTSYEQYF. The CDR3 nucleotides are TGCGCCAGCAGCTTGGACCTGACTAGCGGGACCTCCTACGAGCAGTACTTC. The entire variable domain, with the rest obtained from reference TRBV5-1 and TRBJ2-7, is as follows: KAGVTQTPRYLIKTRGQQVTLSCSPISGHRSVSWYQQTPGQGLQFLFEYFSETQRNKGNFPGRFSGRQFSNSRSEMNVSTLELGDSALYLCASSLDLTSGTSYEQYFGPGTRLTVT.

There are a few counts of this clone. The rearrangement links TRBV5-4 to TRBJ2-1; 10 nucleotides align to TRBD2. Germline V gives CDR1 SGHNT, CDR2 YYREEE (reference sequence). The CDR3 runs 17 residues. V trimming: 4 bases; J trimming: 2 bases; junction bases outside the gene matches: 9. The CDR3 protein is CASSHFLTSGTYNEQFF. The CDR3 nucleotides are TGTGCCAGCAGCCATTTCCTCACTAGCGGGACCTACAATGAGCAGTTCTTC.

The rearrangement joins TRBV18 to TRBJ2-6; maybe TRBD2 (6 bases). Trimming pared 8 bases from V and 0 bases from J, leaving 17 bases between. Per the germline V gene, CDR1 is KGHSH and CDR2 is LQKENI. CDR3 size: 17 residues. CDR3 amino acids: CASPPGGGRSGANVLTF. The CDR3 coding sequence is TGTGCCAGCCCCCCTGGGGGAGGTCGCTCTGGGGCCAACGTCCTGACTTTC.

With regard to this clone: The sample has other DNA sequences that encode this CDR3 too. The rearrangement uses TRBV30 and TRBJ2-2; TRBD2 matches 10 bases. The CDR3 is made up of 13 amino acids. Trimming cost V 7 bases and J 9 bases; bases outside gene matches: 8. Germline V gives CDR1 GTSNPN, CDR2 SVGIG (reference sequence). CDR3 residues: CAFALAGRRELFF. The DNA for the CDR3 is TGTGCCTTCGCACTAGCGGGACGGAGGGAGCTGTTTTTT.

V is TRBV4-3 and J is TRBJ1-5, with a weak D call TRBD1 (5 bases). Germline V gives CDR1 LGHNA, CDR2 YSLEER. This CDR3 is 21 amino acids long. V was shortened by 4 bases and J by 2 bases, with 30 bases between the two germline ends. The CDR3 here is CASSPNPFRGSDSMGNQPQHF. The CDR3 DNA is TGCGCCAGCAGCCCCAACCCCTTCCGGGGGTCCGATAGCATGGGCAATCAGCCCCAGCATTTT.

V gene TRBV6-6 combines with J gene TRBJ2-7; 7 bases are a match to TRBD1. Trimming took 4 bases from V and 2 from J; bases not matched to a gene: 5. This CDR3 spans 14 amino acids. Germline CDR1 MNHNY, CDR2 SVGAGI (reference sequence). The CDR3 sequence is CASSFSGGPYEQYF. Here the CDR3 DNA reads TGTGCCAGCAGTTTTTCAGGGGGACCCTACGAGCAGTACTTC.

This chain connects TRBV27 to TRBJ2-3; 8 bases fit TRBD2. Germline lookup yields CDR1 MNHEY and CDR2 SMNVEV (reference sequence). The CDR3 runs to 18 residues. Germline trimming cut 10 bases from V and 2 bases from J; bases unmatched to any gene: 20. The CDR3 region is CATRGGGRNEGYTDTQYF. Here the CDR3 DNA reads TGTGCCACCAGGGGAGGCGGGAGGAATGAGGGATACACAGATACGCAGTATTTT.

The table lists this clone with a count of one. The CDR3 region has the DNA TGCGCCAGCAGCCAAGACGCATGGGGGGACACTGAAGCTTTCTTT. Translation: CASSQDAWGDTEAFF. The chain links TRBV4-3 to TRBJ1-1; D may be TRBD1 (5 bases). The CDR3 is 15 amino acids. V was cut by 0 bases and J by 3 bases, with 11 bases left in between. CDR1 is LGHNA, CDR2 YSLEER, per germline.

The V gene is TRBV11-2, the J gene TRBJ1-1; TRBD1 matches at 9 bases. In germline, CDR1 is SGHAT, CDR2 FQNNGV. Unmatched junction bases numbered 15, after V lost 5 bases and J lost 5 bases. The CDR3 is 17 amino acids. The DNA of the CDR3 is TGTGCCAGCAGCCCCAGGGACAGGGCACCCTCGGGGACTGAAGCTTTCTTT. It yields the protein CASSPRDRAPSGTEAFF. The full variable domain, completed using reference TRBV11-2 and TRBJ1-1, is EAGVAQSPRYKIIEKRQSVAFWCNPISGHATLYWYQQILGQGPKLLIQFQNNGVVDDSQLPKDRFSAERLKGVDSTLKIQPAKLEDSAVYLCASSPRDRAPSGTEAFFGQGTRLTVV.

The chain carries TRBV6-5 and TRBJ2-7; 12 bases are a match to TRBD1. Looked up from germline, CDR1 is MNHEY and CDR2 is SVGAGI. This CDR3 is 15 amino acids long. V dropped 3 bases and J dropped 3; count of bases not matched to a gene: 3. The CDR3 nucleotides are TGTGCCAGCAGTTATAGGGACAGGGGGCTCTACGAGCAGTACTTC. Translating it yields CASSYRDRGLYEQYF.

J is TRBJ2-5 and V is TRBV5-1, with 14 bases that match TRBD2. The CDR3 totals 20 residues. From germline, CDR1 is SGHRS and CDR2 YFSETQ. Trimming took 0 bases from V and 1 from J; bases not matched to a gene: 11. CDR3 DNA: TGCGCCAGCAGCTTGGGGGGGACTAGCGGGAGAGGCCCCACCCAAGAGACCCAGTACTTC. This encodes CASSLGGTSGRGPTQETQYF.

The chain combines TRBV2 with TRBJ2-1; 7 bases agree with TRBD2. Germline V gives CDR1 SNHLY, CDR2 FYNNEI. The CDR3 has 16 amino acids. Trimming removed 2 bases from V and 6 bases from J; junction bases left unmatched: 10. The CDR3, as DNA: TGTGCCAGCAGTGAATGTTCGCGGACTAGACTCAATGAGCAGTTCTTC. Translating gives CASSECSRTRLNEQFF. Full variable domain (rest looked up from reference TRBV2 and TRBJ2-1): EPEVTQTPSHQVTQMGQEVILRCVPISNHLYFYWYRQILGQKVEFLVSFYNNEISEKSEIFDDQFSVERPDGSNFTLKIRSTKLEDSAMYFCASSECSRTRLNEQFFGPGTRLTVL.

This sequence joins TRBV14 and TRBJ2-7; a possible D gene is TRBD1 (6 bases). The CDR3 runs to 15 residues. Germline CDR1 reads SGHDN; CDR2 reads FVKESK. Trimming left V 1 base short and J 3 bases short, with 13 bases between. Here the CDR3 DNA reads TGTGCCAGCAGCCAAGGTGACAGGCGTCACTACGAGCAGTACTTC. It specifies CASSQGDRRHYEQYF.

The V call is TRBV25-1, the J call TRBJ2-1; 9 bases align to TRBD1. CDR1 and CDR2 from the germline V gene are MGHDK and SYGVNS. The length of the CDR3 is 16 residues. The trim removed 5 bases at V and 7 bases at J, leaving 12 bases unmatched. The CDR3 DNA is TGTGCCAGCAGTCGCACCGGGACAGGGTTAGAAAATGAGCAGTTCTTC. It specifies CASSRTGTGLENEQFF.

The V and J genes are TRBV4-3 and TRBJ2-1; a possible D gene is TRBD2 (6 bases). Trimming shortened V by 0 bases and J by 8 bases, and 20 bases separated the two germline ends. The germline gives CDR1 LGHNA, CDR2 YSLEER. The CDR3 runs 17 residues. CDR3 sequence (DNA): TGCGCCAGCAGCCAAGATTGGGGATCGGGAGAGTGTGATGAGCAGTTCTTC. Protein product: CASSQDWGSGECDEQFF.

The chain links TRBV11-2 to TRBJ1-2; the D is unclear. Germline values: CDR1 SGHAT, CDR2 FQNNGV. The CDR3 runs to 12 residues. Between the trimmed V and J ends, which lost 5 bases and 4 bases, there was a span of 8 bases. Here the CDR3 reads CASSDGVYGYTF. The CDR3 nucleotides are TGTGCCAGCAGCGACGGGGTCTATGGCTACACCTTC.

CDR3 DNA: TGTGCCAGCAGCATGGGTCCCGCTAGCGGGAGATCCTACGAGCAGTACTTC. This encodes CASSMGPASGRSYEQYF. The rearrangement uses TRBV7-9 and TRBJ2-7; 10 bases align to TRBD2. The ends lost 5 bases at V and 1 base at J; junction bases unmatched: 11. Germline CDR1 and CDR2: SEHNR and FQNEAQ (reference sequence). This CDR3 has 17 amino acids.